Presented here are 16 T cell receptor beta chains from one specimen sequenced in a study of tumor-infiltrating lymphocytes in primary liver carcinoma (dated by TCRdb to about 2017). Total RNA and DNA were co-extracted without cell sorting from roughly 20-30 mg of bulk tissue using the AllPrep DNA/RNA mini kit. TCRdb records Illumina HiSeq 2500 as the sequencer. Starting from approximately 500 ng total RNA, TCRbeta-specific cDNA was produced by reverse transcription with a constant-region primer and ProtoScript II reverse transcriptase. TCRbeta libraries were built with three nested multiplex PCR rounds, a slightly modified ARM-PCR procedure. Each of the first two PCR rounds ran for around 10 cycles using multiplex TRBV1-TRBV30 forward primers together with a Cbeta reverse primer. TCRdb applied fastp at Q25 and MiXCR to the public reads, then kept only in-frame beta chains. Under each unique CDR3 protein, matching rows form one entry showing the most common genes and DNA. The sample table records tens of thousands of distinct CDR3 sequences; 75% of these occur just once. The ten largest clones add up to 35% to 45% of the sample.

Sequencing was carried out using tumor-adjacent normal liver tissue. All receptors come from a woman in her thirties with primary liver carcinoma and hepatitis B virus infection.

This clonotype has a single count. A read error may produce the germline difference seen at one junction end. The chain couples TRBV5-1 to TRBJ2-4; no clear D. The CDR3 covers 18 residues. Germline CDR1 is SGHRS and CDR2 is YFSETQ. CDR3 residues: CASGLDGVSAIAENVQYF. CDR3 nucleotide sequence: TGCGCCAGCGGCTTGGATGGGGTTTCGGCGATAGCCGAAAACGTTCAGTACTTC.

This clonotype has just one count. One junction end disagrees with the germline gene, perhaps due to a read error. The chain combines TRBV12-3 or TRBV12-4 with TRBJ2-7; a weak D match, TRBD1 (6 bases). The CDR3 is 15 residues long. The CDR3: CTSSQSGTQGYEQYF. CDR3 coding DNA: TGTACCAGCAGTCAATCCGGTACACAGGGTTACGAGCAGTACTTC.

The V and J genes are TRBV5-5 and TRBJ2-7, with 11 bases fitting TRBD2. The CDR3 is made up of 16 amino acids. The V gene's germline CDR1 is SGHKS and CDR2 YYEKEE (reference sequence). The V and J ends lost 9 bases and 0 bases, in that order; junction bases with no gene match: 11. CDR3 region: CANSDSLAGGSYEQYF. For the CDR3, the DNA is TGTGCCAACAGTGATTCTCTAGCGGGAGGCTCCTACGAGCAGTACTTC.

Turning to this clonotype: Just one base apart from a much larger clone, this may be a read error. The rearrangement joins TRBV28 to TRBJ2-2; D remains unclear. V lost 6 bases and J 1 base, leaving 27 bases between the germline ends. This CDR3 comprises 20 residues. CDR1 is MDHEN and CDR2 is SYDVKM in the germline V gene. As DNA, the CDR3 is TGTGCCAGCAGCCTCTTCATTAAAAAAGAGACTGGCGAGAACACCGGGGAGCTGTTTTTT. Its protein product is CASSLFIKKETGENTGELFF.

As to this clonotype: Mismatch with germline at one junction end may stem from a read error. The V call is TRBV11-2, the J call TRBJ2-1; D could derive from TRBD1 or TRBD2 (5 bases each). Germline V gene lookup returns CDR1 SGHAT and CDR2 FQNNGV. The CDR3 loop spans 14 amino acids. DNA of the CDR3: TGTGCCAGCAGCCATCGAGGGGCATACAATGAGCTGTCCTTC. It yields the protein CASSHRGAYNELSF.

Comments on this clonotype: A read error is possible here, since a much larger clone lies one base away. The CDR3, as DNA: TGTGTCAGCAGCGTTTCGCGAAGGGTCAGCTCACCCCTCCACTTT. It translates to CVSSVSRRVSSPLHF. This sequence joins TRBV11-2 and TRBJ1-6; D gene uncertain. Germline lookup yields CDR1 SGHAT and CDR2 FQNNGV. There are 15 residues in the CDR3.

As to this clonotype: The CDR3 does not end in the conserved phenylalanine or tryptophan, so this is likely a read error. The chain combines TRBV7-9 with TRBJ1-2; possibly TRBD1 for D (5 bases). The CDR3 spans 16 residues. Germline V lookup: CDR1 SEHNR, CDR2 FQNEAQ (reference sequence). The chain's CDR3 is CAISLAGTVRLYGYTL. The CDR3, as DNA: TGTGCCATCAGCTTAGCCGGGACCGTTAGATTATATGGCTACACCTTG.

J is TRBJ2-1 and V is TRBV11-2, with D hard to call. From germline, CDR1 is SGHAT and CDR2 FQNNGV. V lost 4 bases and J 3 bases, leaving 7 bases between the germline ends. This CDR3 region has 13 residues. The CDR3 coding sequence is TGTGCCAGCAGCTCCTACGACTACAATGAGCAGTTCTTC. Translation: CASSSYDYNEQFF.

This clonotype was detected many times. The chain is built from TRBV7-8 and TRBJ2-7; 8 bases match TRBD1. V lost 4 bases to trimming and J lost 3 bases; unmatched junction nucleotides: 8. Germline-derived CDR1 and CDR2 are SGHVS and FQNEAQ. This CDR3 has 15 residues. Written as DNA, the CDR3 is TGTGCCAGCAGCTACCCGGGACAGGTGCTCTACGAGCAGTACTTC. It translates to CASSYPGQVLYEQYF. Combining the CDR3 with reference TRBV7-8 and TRBJ2-7 gives the whole variable domain GAGVSQSPRYKVAKRGQDVALRCDPISGHVSLFWYQQALGQGPEFLTYFQNEAQLDKSGLPSDRFFAERPEGSVSTLKIQRTQQEDSAVYLCASSYPGQVLYEQYFGPGTRLTVT.

Concerning this clonotype: This CDR3 fails to terminate in the conserved phenylalanine or tryptophan, so it likely reflects a read error. This chain joins TRBV6-2 or TRBV6-3 and TRBJ2-2, with no clear D. Per the germline V gene, CDR1 is MNHEY and CDR2 is SVGEGT. The V and J ends lost 0 bases and 9 bases respectively, with 8 bases between them. CDR3 length: 13 residues. CDR3 amino acids: CASSYSETWELFN. The CDR3 DNA reads as TGTGCCAGCAGTTACTCGGAGACCTGGGAGCTGTTTAAT.

Turning to this clonotype: A read error may explain this, as a much larger clone is one base away. The J gene is TRBJ1-6, the V gene TRBV10-3; TRBD1 matches 8 bases. This CDR3 has 15 amino acids. Per the germline V gene, CDR1 is ENHRY and CDR2 is SYGVKD. CDR3: CAISEPGQGGSPLLF. The CDR3 nucleotides read TGTGCCATCAGTGAGCCAGGACAGGGTGGTTCACCCCTCCTCTTT.

Details on this clonotype: One end of the junction varies from germline; a read error may be responsible. V gene TRBV6-5 combines with J gene TRBJ1-1; the D gene is possibly TRBD1 (5 bases). The CDR3 is made up of 13 amino acids. Germline CDR1 and CDR2: MNHEY and SVGAGI. The CDR3 DNA reads TGTGTCAGCAGTTACCAGGGAAGCACTGAAGCTTGCTTT. This translates into CVSSYQGSTEACF.

The chain links TRBV6-1 to TRBJ2-2; 8 positions match TRBD2. The CDR3 has 18 residues. Germline-derived CDR1 and CDR2 are MNHNS and SASEGT. With V trimmed by 0 bases and J by 1 base, 7 bases remained unmatched. This chain's CDR3 is CASSEALAGGVNTGELFF. CDR3 bases: TGTGCCAGCAGTGAAGCATTGGCGGGAGGCGTGAACACCGGGGAGCTGTTTTTT.

About this clonotype: The junction departs from the called germline gene at one end, perhaps through a read error. This sequence joins TRBV7-8 and TRBJ1-5; maybe TRBD1 (5 bases). The germline V gene has CDR1 SGHVS and CDR2 FQNEAQ. CDR3 length: 15 residues. The DNA of the CDR3 is TGTGCCAGCGGCTTAGGACGGGGCCTAAATCAGCCCCACCATTTT. It translates to CASGLGRGLNQPHHF.

At least ten counts were recorded for this clonotype. This sequence joins TRBV29-1 and TRBJ1-2; 9 nucleotides agree with TRBD1. The CDR3 runs 12 residues. CDR1 and CDR2 from the germline V gene are SQVTM and ANQGSEA. The trim removed 3 bases at V and 9 bases at J, leaving 5 bases unmatched. In DNA form, the CDR3 reads TGCAGCGTTGATGGACAGGGGAGCAGCTACACCTTC. Translation gives CSVDGQGSSYTF.

As for this clonotype: The CDR3 does not close with the conserved phenylalanine or tryptophan, likely indicating a read error. V gene TRBV12-3 or TRBV12-4 combines with J gene TRBJ1-2; tentatively, D is TRBD1 (5 bases). V was pared by 7 bases and J by 7 bases, with 19 bases between. This CDR3 contains 14 residues. CDR3 in DNA: TGTGCCAGCACTCAAGGGGAAAGGGGATTTGGCTACACCTTA. It specifies CASTQGERGFGYTL.